These 29 T cell receptor beta chains were sequenced from one sample in a study of glioma-infiltrating T cells. TCR alpha and beta CDR3 regions were amplified from RNA using iRepertoire nested multiplex PCR. TCRdb used MiXCR to reprocess the multiplex PCR reads, holding one entry per CDR3 protein. The data show 93,000 or so distinct CDR3 sequences, about 30% seen once. The sequenced sample was glioma tissue, nonneoplastic brain tissue, or PBMCs (not recorded which). The receptor source for this set is a human donor with low-grade glioma or glioblastoma, undergoing nonglioma brain surgery, or in good health (not recorded which).

This clonotype was observed a single time. The V and J genes are TRBV19 and TRBJ1-5; D is perhaps TRBD1 (5 bases). This CDR3 comprises 18 residues. V was shortened by 6 bases and J by 6 bases, with 27 bases between the two germline ends. From germline, CDR1 is LNHDA and CDR2 SQIVND (reference sequence). CDR3 coding DNA: TGTGCCAGTAGCCCGGGGGGTTCACGACATGGGTCGTTTCAGCCCCAGCATTTT. Its protein is CASSPGGSRHGSFQPQHF.

Comments on this clonotype: One base away lies a much larger clone, so this may be a sequencing read error. The genes are TRBV7-2 and TRBJ1-2, with TRBD1 matching over 8 bases. This CDR3 has 14 amino acids. V trimming: 7 bases; J trimming: 8 bases; junction bases outside the gene matches: 12. Germline lookup yields CDR1 SGHTA and CDR2 FQGNSA. The CDR3 reads CASTVQDRARGYTF. The CDR3 nucleotides read TGTGCCAGCACCGTTCAGGACAGGGCGAGGGGCTACACCTTC.

The sample holds many counts of this clonotype. The V and J genes are TRBV6-6 and TRBJ1-5; 7 nucleotides match TRBD1. Trimming took 0 bases from V and 7 from J; bases not matched to a gene: 6. The CDR3 loop spans 15 amino acids. CDR1 is MNHNY and CDR2 is SVGAGI in the germline V gene (reference sequence). The CDR3 DNA is TGTGCCAGCAGTTACTCGACAGGGTTTGACCAGCCCCAGCATTTT. It yields the protein CASSYSTGFDQPQHF.

To note about this clonotype: A read error may be the cause here, since a much bigger clone is one base away. The rearrangement links TRBV7-2 to TRBJ2-7; no firm D call. Germline lookup yields CDR1 SGHTA and CDR2 FQGNSA. CDR3 length: 12 residues. The CDR3 nucleotides are TGTGCCAGCAGCTATCGTGAGGACGAGCAGTGCTTC. Translated: CASSYREDEQCF. Full variable domain (outside the CDR3, taken from reference TRBV7-2 and TRBJ2-7): GAGVSQSPSNKVTEKGKDVELRCDPISGHTALYWYRQSLGQGLEFLIYFQGNSAPDKSGLPSDRFSAERTGGSVSTLTIQRTQQEDSAVYLCASSYREDEQCFGPGTRLTVT.

The rearrangement links TRBV2 to TRBJ2-5; D may match TRBD1 or TRBD2 (5 bases each). The length of the CDR3 is 13 residues. V was trimmed by 4 bases and J by 0 bases, leaving 6 bases between them. Germline V gene lookup returns CDR1 SNHLY and CDR2 FYNNEI. The CDR3 loop is CASSGGNQETQYF. CDR3 DNA: TGTGCCAGCAGTGGGGGGAACCAAGAGACCCAGTACTTC. Looking up the rest from reference TRBV2 and TRBJ2-5 gives the full variable domain: EPEVTQTPSHQVTQMGQEVILRCVPISNHLYFYWYRQILGQKVEFLVSFYNNEISEKSEIFDDQFSVERPDGSNFTLKIRSTKLEDSAMYFCASSGGNQETQYFGPGTRLLVL.

Many counts were recorded for this clonotype. The V gene is TRBV12-3 or TRBV12-4, the J gene TRBJ1-1; the D is unclear. Trimming took off 5 bases at V and 1 base at J, with 11 bases between the two ends. The CDR3 consists of 14 residues. The CDR3 DNA reads as TGTGCCAGCAGTCAGTGGGCGGGGAACACTGAAGCTTTCTTT. Translation gives CASSQWAGNTEAFF.

The table lists this clonotype with many counts. The junction differs from germline at one of its ends, possibly a read error. The J gene is TRBJ1-2, the V gene TRBV2, with D perhaps matching TRBD1 (6 bases). This CDR3 spans 13 amino acids. Germline assignment: CDR1 SNHLY and CDR2 FYNNEI. CDR3 bases: TGTGCCAGCAGGGAAGGGGGGTACTATGGCTACACCTTC. Protein product: CASREGGYYGYTF.

In its sample, this clonotype was seen many times. The V gene is TRBV7-2, the J gene TRBJ2-3; 8 bases map to TRBD2. The CDR3 has 16 amino acids. Unmatched junction bases numbered 11, after V lost 7 bases and J lost 2 bases. Germline-derived CDR1 and CDR2 are SGHTA and FQGNSA. CDR3 nucleotides: TGTGCCAGCACCGGGTCAGGACTAGCCTCCACAGATACGCAGTATTTT. Protein product: CASTGSGLASTDTQYF.

This clonotype was found many times. This chain uses TRBV6-1 with TRBJ1-5; possibly TRBD1 for D (6 bases). The CDR3 extends over 16 amino acids. V lost 6 bases to trimming and J lost 0 bases, with 15 bases between them. Germline CDR1 and CDR2: MNHNS and SASEGT. This CDR3 reads CASRRTASYSNQPQHF. DNA for the CDR3: TGTGCCAGCAGGCGGACAGCTAGTTATAGCAATCAGCCCCAGCATTTT.

In regard to this clonotype: Since a much larger clone is just one base distant, this may be a read error. The CDR3 does not close with the conserved phenylalanine or tryptophan, likely indicating a read error. The J gene is TRBJ2-3, the V gene TRBV7-3; the D gene could be TRBD1 or TRBD2 (5 bases each). CDR1 SGHTA and CDR2 FQGTGA come from the germline V gene. V was shortened by 2 bases and J by 0 bases, with 6 bases between the two germline ends. The CDR3 has 14 amino acids. CDR3 nucleotide sequence: TGTGCCAGCAGCTTAGAGGGGAGCACAGATACGCAGTATTCT. This encodes CASSLEGSTDTQYS.

Comments on this clonotype: The junction departs from germline at one end; a sequencing error may be responsible. CDR3 DNA sequence: TGCAGCGTTGAAGGTGCTCCAGGAATGGAGCGGGGGGCATCTGTGAGGCACTTC. It codes for CSVEGAPGMERGASVRHF. The genes are TRBV29-1 and TRBJ2-5; 9 bases map to TRBD2. The CDR3 sequence is 18 residues long. Germline V CDR1 and CDR2: SQVTM, ANQGSEA.

About this clonotype itself: This could be a read error, since a much larger clone is one nucleotide away. The rearrangement links TRBV9 to TRBJ2-5; D not certain. The germline V gene has CDR1 SGDLS and CDR2 YYNGEE. CDR3 length: 12 residues. Deletions cut 3 bases from V and 5 bases from J, with 8 bases between. Here the CDR3 DNA reads TGTGCCAGCAGCGCAATCAGGGAGACCCAGTACTTC. This sequence encodes CASSAIRETQYF.

The table lists this clonotype with a count of one. This may arise from a read error, as a much more abundant clone is one base away. The DNA for the CDR3 is TGTGCCAGCAGTAGTGGGACTAGCGTATACAGTGAGCAGTTCTTC. It translates to CASSSGTSVYSEQFF. The chain has TRBV6-4 and TRBJ2-1; TRBD2 aligns across 10 bases. Germline CDR1 and CDR2: MRHNA and SNTAGT. The CDR3 spans 15 residues.

The sample holds many counts of this clonotype. This sequence joins TRBV6-1 and TRBJ2-7; tentatively, D is TRBD1 (6 bases). Deletions cut 8 bases from V and 0 bases from J, with 17 bases between. The length of the CDR3 is 15 residues. Germline V CDR1 and CDR2: MNHNS, SASEGT. Here the CDR3 reads CASYLLGTPSYEQYF. CDR3 coding DNA: TGTGCCAGCTACCTCCTCGGGACACCCTCCTACGAGCAGTACTTC.

The chain has TRBV10-3 and TRBJ1-1; 7 nucleotides match TRBD1. This CDR3 is built from 15 residues. V shed 4 bases and J 5 bases; nucleotides not matched to a gene: 10. The V gene's germline CDR1 is ENHRY and CDR2 SYGVKD. For the CDR3, the DNA is TGTGCCATCAGTGTACAAGGGGGCGCGGAAACTGAAGCTTTCTTT. This sequence encodes CAISVQGGAETEAFF.

This rearrangement joins TRBV28 to TRBJ1-5; a weak D match, TRBD1 (6 bases). The CDR3 sequence is 17 residues long. Germline CDR1 is MDHEN and CDR2 is SYDVKM. Trimming removed 5 bases at V and 1 base at J, with 18 bases between. The CDR3 nucleotides read TGTGCCAGCAGTAAGAGCAACAGGGTTAAAAGCAATCAGCCCCAGCATTTT. This sequence encodes CASSKSNRVKSNQPQHF.

This clonotype has a count of ten or more. V gene TRBV27 combines with J gene TRBJ1-2, with TRBD1 matching 7 bases. This CDR3 contains 15 residues. Germline V gene data show CDR1 as MNHEY and CDR2 as SMNVEV (reference sequence). The J segment lost 6 bases and the V segment lost 6 bases, leaving 13 bases of the junction unmatched. CDR3: CASRETGVIGDGYTF. The CDR3 coding sequence is TGTGCCAGCAGGGAAACAGGGGTTATAGGGGATGGCTACACCTTC.

This clonotype was detected ten times or more. The CDR3 loop reads CASSYPRGLRYEQYF. The CDR3 coding sequence is TGTGCCAGCAGTTACCCCAGGGGGCTTCGATACGAGCAGTACTTC. The chain is built from TRBV6-6 and TRBJ2-7, with 8 bases fitting TRBD1. CDR3 length: 15 amino acids. CDR1 is MNHNY, CDR2 SVGAGI, per germline (reference sequence). V lost 2 bases, J lost 4 bases, and 7 bases stayed unmatched.

This clonotype showed up just a few times. The chain recombines TRBV19 with TRBJ2-7, with D tentatively TRBD1 (6 bases). Germline CDR1 LNHDA, CDR2 SQIVND (reference sequence). V was cut by 6 bases and J by 0 bases, with 12 bases left in between. The length of the CDR3 is 14 residues. For the CDR3, the DNA is TGTGCCAGTAGAGCACAGGGTGACTCCTACGAGCAGTACTTC. This sequence encodes CASRAQGDSYEQYF.

This clonotype was found many times. The chain carries TRBV5-6 and TRBJ2-7; D is uncertain. In germline, CDR1 is SGHDT, CDR2 YYEEEE. Trimming stripped 3 bases from V and 4 bases from J, with 8 bases between. This CDR3 has 12 amino acids. The CDR3: CASSSIGYEQYF. DNA for the CDR3: TGTGCCAGCAGCTCGATCGGTTACGAGCAGTACTTC. Full variable domain (rest looked up from reference TRBV5-6 and TRBJ2-7): DAGVTQSPTHLIKTRGQQVTLRCSPKSGHDTVSWYQQALGQGPQFIFQYYEEEERQRGNFPDRFSGHQFPNYSSELNVNALLLGDSALYLCASSSIGYEQYFGPGTRLTVT.

The J gene is TRBJ1-2, the V gene TRBV4-3, with a tentative D call TRBD1 (6 bases). Germline lookup yields CDR1 LGHNA and CDR2 YSLEER. V dropped 1 base and J dropped 7 bases, with 13 bases sitting between them. CDR3 size: 14 residues. DNA for the CDR3: TGCGCCAGCAGCCAAGGCAGGGGCTGGGGTGGCTACACCTTC. As protein: CASSQGRGWGGYTF.

This clonotype was observed a single time. This sequence may be a read error, since a much larger clone differs from it by one base. The CDR3 DNA follows: TGCGCCAGCACCCCCCAGCGGGGGATCACAGATACGCAGTATTTT. As protein: CASTPQRGITDTQYF. The genes are TRBV4-1 and TRBJ2-3, with 8 bases that match TRBD2. This CDR3 spans 15 amino acids. The V gene's germline CDR1 is MGHRA and CDR2 YSYEKL. V trimming: 7 bases; J trimming: 2 bases; junction bases outside the gene matches: 8.

This sequence joins TRBV15 and TRBJ2-2; no definite D call. This CDR3 region has 17 residues. Trimming removed 0 bases from V and 8 bases from J, with 19 bases in between. Germline V gene data show CDR1 as LNHNV and CDR2 as YYDKDF (reference sequence). CDR3 loop: CATSRDGIWAGTGELFF. The CDR3 bases are TGTGCCACCAGCAGAGATGGTATCTGGGCTGGTACAGGGGAGCTGTTTTTT.

At least ten counts were recorded for this clonotype. The chain combines TRBV7-9 with TRBJ2-7; TRBD1 is a possible D gene (5 bases). V was shortened by 3 bases and J by 6 bases, with 6 bases between the two germline ends. Germline assignment: CDR1 SEHNR and CDR2 FQNEAQ (reference sequence). The CDR3 extends over 11 amino acids. The DNA for the CDR3 is TGTGCCAGCAGCTTTCAGGGCGAGCAGTACTTC. Translating gives CASSFQGEQYF.

This clonotype came up many times. This chain connects TRBV20-1 to TRBJ2-3; 9 bases fit TRBD2. This CDR3 is built from 15 residues. V lost 0 bases to trimming and J lost 6 bases; unmatched junction nucleotides: 7. The germline CDR1 and CDR2 sequences are DFQATT and SNEGSKA (reference sequence). The CDR3 here is CSARDLAGGYDTQYF. CDR3 DNA: TGCAGTGCTAGAGATTTGGCGGGGGGGTATGATACGCAGTATTTT.

A word on this clonotype: This clone may be a read error of a much larger clone one base away. The chain carries TRBV20-1 and TRBJ2-3; perhaps TRBD2 as D (5 bases). This CDR3 is built from 13 residues. Germline lookup yields CDR1 DFQATT and CDR2 SNEGSKA (reference sequence). V gave up 7 bases and J gave up 6 bases, with 17 bases separating them. This chain's CDR3 is CSVNEGDRDTQYF. The CDR3 nucleotides are TGCAGTGTCAATGAGGGAGATCGGGATACGCAGTATTTT.

This clonotype was picked up many times. V usage is TRBV6-1 and J usage is TRBJ2-7; the D gene is possibly TRBD1 (6 bases). The CDR3 totals 12 residues. The V end lost 6 bases, the J end lost 4 bases, and 10 bases lay between the germline ends. The V gene's germline CDR1 is MNHNS and CDR2 SASEGT. For the CDR3, the DNA is TGTGCCAGCAGCCAGGGGTTGTACGAGCAGTACTTC. As protein: CASSQGLYEQYF.

Ten or more counts support this clonotype. V usage is TRBV12-3 or TRBV12-4 and J usage is TRBJ1-3; no firm D call. This CDR3 has 14 residues. The germline V and J ends were trimmed by 3 bases and 2 bases, with 8 bases remaining between them. The CDR3, as DNA: TGTGCCAGCAGTTTGGTCAGGCCTGGAAACACCATATATTTT. The encoded protein is CASSLVRPGNTIYF.

This clonotype appeared many times. The chain employs TRBV4-3 and TRBJ2-4; D tentatively reads TRBD1 or TRBD2 (5 bases each). Germline V gene data show CDR1 as LGHNA and CDR2 as YSLEER. The CDR3 sequence is 14 residues long. The V gene lost 0 bases and the J gene lost 5 bases, with 8 bases spanning the gap. The CDR3, as DNA: TGCGCCAGCAGCCAAGATCAGGGACAAAACATTCAGTACTTC. Translation: CASSQDQGQNIQYF.